The clone carrying this T cell receptor beta chain was seen a handful of times. A J-beta primer mix and a sample-barcoded 5' primer were used in a second PCR of about 6 to 12 cycles. In TCRdb, the 5' RACE reads were re-called with MiXCR into one record per CDR3 protein. The sample shows about 1.8 million distinct CDR3 sequences, roughly 50% of them seen only once. Samples each yielded at least 6 micrograms of total RNA. V shed 6 bases and J shed 0 bases, with 8 bases lying between them. The CDR3 is 13 residues long. Looked up from germline, CDR1 is SGHAT and CDR2 is FQDESV (reference sequence). The record originates from a study of blood T cells in healthy people across ages.

V usage is TRBV11-1 and J usage is TRBJ2-5; D is ambiguous. The clonotype comes from a woman between 40 and 55 years old in good health. The sample taken for sequencing was blood. CDR3 nucleotide sequence: TGTGCCAGCAGGGTCCACTACCAAGAGACCCAGTACTTC. This gives the protein CASRVHYQETQYF.